This T cell receptor (beta chain) was retrieved from a study of Ad26.COV2.S vaccination and SARS-CoV-2 variants. Study findings and constraints: Vaccine recipients showed a spike-specific TCR breadth that was higher than in placebo recipients. A substantial breadth of spike-specific CD8+ and CD4+ T cell responses after vaccination has been reported. Overall T cell responses may have been underestimated by the analyses of TCR breadth and depth.

As for this clone: Antigen specificity is unknown.

Repertoires were generated with immunoSEQ multiplex PCR, while TCRdb's copy carries only in-frame clones and drops some. The sample includes about 390,000 clones, 70% to 90% of them seen just once. CDR1 and CDR2 from the germline V gene are SGHRS and YFSETQ. Trimming removed 0 bases from V and 2 bases from J, with 12 bases in between. This CDR3 has 15 amino acids. Treatment of the sample: 19 received Ad26.COV2.S at low or high dose, single or two shots; roughly five received placebo; per-sample allocation not given. Sample collection was performed on day 63 after the first vaccine or placebo injection. As its vector, the vaccine had Ad26, which expressed Wuhan-strain SARS-CoV-2 spike.

V and J are TRBV5-1 and TRBJ2-7; no definite D call. This sequence originates from a person between 18 and 65 years old who received the Ad26.COV2.S COVID-19 vaccine or a placebo. The input for sequencing was peripheral blood, taken in a trial of Ad26.COV2.S vaccine versus placebo. CDR3: CASSLAVDGTYEQYF. The CDR3 DNA is TGCGCCAGCAGCTTGGCCGTCGATGGAACCTACGAGCAGTACTTC. Drawing the rest from reference TRBV5-1 and TRBJ2-7, the complete variable domain is KAGVTQTPRYLIKTRGQQVTLSCSPISGHRSVSWYQQTPGQGLQFLFEYFSETQRNKGNFPGRFSGRQFSNSRSEMNVSTLELGDSALYLCASSLAVDGTYEQYFGPGTRLTVT.